This TCR beta chain was sequenced for a study of T cell changes during pregnancy in multiple sclerosis. Clones were read by immunoSEQ multiplex PCR, and TCRdb kept only the in-frame ones, dropping some. This table has 85,000 to 130,000 clones, roughly nine tenths appearing once. Per germline, CDR1 KGHSH and CDR2 LQKENI. CDR3 length: 19 amino acids. J gave up 0 bases and V 1 base, and 10 bases lay outside the gene matches. The sample here was peripheral blood, taken in the second trimester of pregnancy. J is TRBJ2-3 and V is TRBV18; 10 bases are shared with TRBD2. This receptor was taken from a female donor with multiple sclerosis, enrolled in a pregnancy study. The CDR3 nucleotides read TGTGCCAGCTCACCACTAGGGCTAGCGGGGGATTCTAGCACAGATACGCAGTATTTT. This gives the protein CASSPLGLAGDSSTDTQYF.